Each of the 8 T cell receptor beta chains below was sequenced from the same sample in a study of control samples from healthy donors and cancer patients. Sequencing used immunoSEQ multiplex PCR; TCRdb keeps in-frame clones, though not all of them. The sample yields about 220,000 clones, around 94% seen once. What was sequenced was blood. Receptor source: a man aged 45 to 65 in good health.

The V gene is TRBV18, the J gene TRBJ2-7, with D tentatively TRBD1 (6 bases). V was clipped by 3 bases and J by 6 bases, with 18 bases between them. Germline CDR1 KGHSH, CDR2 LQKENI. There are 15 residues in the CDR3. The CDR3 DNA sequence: TGTGCCAGCTCACCCTACAGGGTGCCGGGGTCCGAGCAGTACTTC. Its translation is CASSPYRVPGSEQYF.

CDR3 coding DNA: TGTGCCTGGAGTTTACCTACTCCGATGGGAGGCTACACCTTC. It translates to CAWSLPTPMGGYTF. The chain couples TRBV30 to TRBJ1-2; the D is unclear. The CDR3 has 14 amino acids. CDR1 is GTSNPN and CDR2 is SVGIG in the germline V gene (reference sequence). Trimming took 2 bases from V and 8 from J, leaving 18 bases between them.

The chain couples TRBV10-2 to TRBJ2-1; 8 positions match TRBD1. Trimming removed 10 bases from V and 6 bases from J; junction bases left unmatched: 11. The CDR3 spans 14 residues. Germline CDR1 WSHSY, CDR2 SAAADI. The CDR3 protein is CAILDREKSNEQFF. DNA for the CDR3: TGCGCCATTTTGGACAGGGAGAAAAGCAATGAGCAGTTCTTC.

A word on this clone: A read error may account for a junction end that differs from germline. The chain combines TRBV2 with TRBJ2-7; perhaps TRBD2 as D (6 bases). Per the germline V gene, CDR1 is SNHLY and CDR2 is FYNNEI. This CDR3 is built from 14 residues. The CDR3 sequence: CASSEGTGVREQYF. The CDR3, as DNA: TGTGCCAGCAGCGAAGGGACTGGGGTGAGGGAGCAGTACTTC.

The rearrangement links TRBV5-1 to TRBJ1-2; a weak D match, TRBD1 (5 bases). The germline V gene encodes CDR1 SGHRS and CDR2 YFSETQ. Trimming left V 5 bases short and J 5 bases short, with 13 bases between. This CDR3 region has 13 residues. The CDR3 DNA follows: TGCGCCAGCAGTTCTGGGGGGGAATATGGCTACACCTTC. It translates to CASSSGGEYGYTF.

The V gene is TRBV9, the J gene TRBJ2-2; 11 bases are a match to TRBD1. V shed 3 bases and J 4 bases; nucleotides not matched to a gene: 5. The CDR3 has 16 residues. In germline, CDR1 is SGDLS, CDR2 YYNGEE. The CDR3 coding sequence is TGTGCCAGCAGCGCCCGCGGGACAGGGGGCACCGGGGAGCTGTTTTTT. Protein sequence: CASSARGTGGTGELFF.

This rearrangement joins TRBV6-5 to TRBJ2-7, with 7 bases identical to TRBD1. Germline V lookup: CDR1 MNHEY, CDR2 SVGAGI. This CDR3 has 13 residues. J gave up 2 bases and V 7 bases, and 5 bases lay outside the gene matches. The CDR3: CASTNTGAYEQYV. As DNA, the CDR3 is TGTGCCAGCACTAATACAGGGGCCTACGAGCAGTACGTC.

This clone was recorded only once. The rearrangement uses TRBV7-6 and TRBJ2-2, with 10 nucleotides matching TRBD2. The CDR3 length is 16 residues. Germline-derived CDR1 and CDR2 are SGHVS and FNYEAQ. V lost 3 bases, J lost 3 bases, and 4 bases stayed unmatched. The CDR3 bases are TGTGCCAGCAGCTTCAGCGGGGGGGCTTACACCGGGGAGCTGTTTTTT. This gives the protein CASSFSGGAYTGELFF.